This T cell receptor beta chain was sequenced in a study of T cell repertoires in cytomegalovirus infection. Study as a whole: Indications of both CMV infection and matching HLA type were provided by public TCR beta signatures. Study conclusions and caveats: Dominating the ex vivo response were TCR beta clonotypes that were CMV-specific and HLA-C-restricted. Cumulative frequency (of public TCR beta family members) identified carriers of CMV plus the relevant HLA.

About this clonotype itself: What it binds is unknown.

The CDR3 runs 13 residues. Germline CDR1 reads MNHEY; CDR2 reads SVGEGT. V was clipped by 11 bases and J by 5 bases; unmatched bases: 6. MiXCR, applied by TCRdb to the reads, yields one record per CDR3 protein. The table shows 250,000 to 300,000 distinct CDR3 sequences, with 20% to 30% occurring only once. The sequencing input was PBMCs. The rearrangement uses TRBV6-2 or TRBV6-3 and TRBJ2-5, with 12 bases lining up with TRBD2. The receptor's source is a human donor in good health (CMV status not recorded). Some clones in this sample may be carry-over from other donors' samples. CDR3 sequence: CAGGTSGSETQYF. CDR3 nucleotides: TGTGCCGGAGGGACTAGCGGGTCGGAGACCCAGTACTTC.